One sample yielded the 12 T cell receptor beta chains listed below, sequenced in a study of blood T cells in healthy people across ages. The authors ran a second PCR of roughly 6 to 12 cycles using a sample-barcoded 5' primer and a J-beta primer mix. One entry per CDR3 protein results from TCRdb running MiXCR on the 5' RACE reads. In the table there are 800,000 to 950,000 distinct CDR3 sequences, roughly 48% of which are singletons. The sequenced material came from blood. The receptors originated from a man between 25 and 39 years old in good health.

The chain couples TRBV27 to TRBJ1-5; 7 bases are shared with TRBD1. Germline V gene data show CDR1 as MNHEY and CDR2 as SMNVEV (reference sequence). J lost 4 bases, V lost 6 bases, and 9 bases had no gene match. This CDR3 region has 15 residues. The CDR3: CASSPGQTINQPQHF. The CDR3 DNA reads TGTGCCAGCAGCCCGGGACAGACGATTAATCAGCCCCAGCATTTT.

The chain is built from TRBV2 and TRBJ1-1; D is uncertain. This CDR3 contains 13 residues. Germline CDR1 reads SNHLY; CDR2 reads FYNNEI. This CDR3 reads CGTACEGNTEAFF. The CDR3 bases are TGTGGGACCGCGTGTGAGGGGAACACTGAAGCTTTCTTT.

The chain couples TRBV25-1 to TRBJ2-5; D assignment may be TRBD1 or TRBD2 (5 bases each). Germline V gene lookup returns CDR1 MGHDK and CDR2 SYGVNS. V dropped 2 bases and J dropped 5 bases, with 18 bases sitting between them. The length of the CDR3 is 16 residues. The CDR3 loop reads CASSEGTRVFLETQYF. CDR3 in DNA: TGTGCCAGCAGTGAAGGGACGCGCGTTTTTTTGGAGACCCAGTACTTC.

This clonotype occurred a few times. The chain employs TRBV5-1 and TRBJ1-2; 7 nucleotides line up with TRBD1. Trimming took 4 bases from V and 8 from J; bases not matched to a gene: 17. CDR3 length equals 16 residues. Germline assignment: CDR1 SGHRS and CDR2 YFSETQ. The CDR3 DNA follows: TGCGCCAGCAGCCCGACCGACGACAGGGCAGCTTGGGGCTACACCTTC. This sequence encodes CASSPTDDRAAWGYTF.

The CDR3 loop is CASSTSGGRGWNTEAFF. The CDR3 DNA reads as TGTGCCAGCAGCACCTCCGGTGGCAGGGGATGGAACACTGAAGCTTTCTTT. The gene calls are TRBV14 and TRBJ1-1; possibly TRBD1 for D (6 bases). The CDR3 extends over 17 amino acids. Trimming took off 5 bases at V and 1 base at J, with 20 bases between the two ends. Germline assignment: CDR1 SGHDN and CDR2 FVKESK.

This clonotype was recorded a few times. This chain joins TRBV28 and TRBJ2-1; 9 positions agree with TRBD1. This CDR3 region has 15 residues. The germline V gene encodes CDR1 MDHEN and CDR2 SYDVKM. The V segment lost 5 bases and the J segment 5 bases; nucleotides outside the gene matches: 7. The CDR3 reads CASSATGQGNNEQFF. In nucleotides, the CDR3 is TGTGCCAGCAGTGCCACGGGACAGGGTAACAATGAGCAGTTCTTC.

The J gene is TRBJ2-2, the V gene TRBV7-9, with TRBD1 identical over 8 bases. Trimming removed 2 bases from V and 5 bases from J; junction bases left unmatched: 7. The CDR3 is 16 amino acids. Germline-derived CDR1 and CDR2 are SEHNR and FQNEAQ (reference sequence). The DNA for the CDR3 is TGTGCCAGCAGCTTACCCCAGGGGGCGCAAACCGGGGAGCTGTTTTTT. Amino acids: CASSLPQGAQTGELFF.

This rearrangement joins TRBV11-2 to TRBJ2-1; perhaps TRBD1 as D (6 bases). This CDR3 comprises 15 residues. Germline CDR1 and CDR2: SGHAT and FQNNGV. Trimming pared 4 bases from V and 4 bases from J, leaving 14 bases between. The CDR3 DNA reads TGTGCCAGCAGCTCCGCCCAGGGGTATTACAATGAGCAGTTCTTC. It codes for CASSSAQGYYNEQFF.

In its sample, this clonotype was seen a few times. This sequence joins TRBV12-3 or TRBV12-4 and TRBJ2-1; 8 bases are a match to TRBD1. The CDR3 consists of 16 residues. Trimming took 6 bases from V and 4 from J; bases not matched to a gene: 11. The CDR3 here is CASSRAGQGRYNEQFF. CDR3 nucleotide sequence: TGTGCCAGCAGCCGGGCCGGACAGGGAAGGTACAATGAGCAGTTCTTC.

V is TRBV10-3 and J is TRBJ2-7; D is undetermined. The CDR3 runs 12 residues. The V end was cut by 5 bases, the J end by 5 bases, with 10 bases between. From germline, CDR1 is ENHRY and CDR2 SYGVKD. The CDR3 is CAISRIIHEQYF. CDR3 DNA sequence: TGTGCCATCAGTCGGATTATACACGAGCAGTACTTC.

The chain uses TRBV6-5 and TRBJ1-2, with 7 bases aligning to TRBD1. The CDR3 length is 13 residues. Germline V gene data show CDR1 as MNHEY and CDR2 as SVGAGI. With V trimmed by 6 bases and J by 8 bases, 9 bases remained unmatched. In DNA form, the CDR3 reads TGTGCCAGCAGACTAACAGGGGCGCTGGGCTACACCTTC. Its translation is CASRLTGALGYTF.

This clonotype was detected only a few times. The chain couples TRBV12-3 or TRBV12-4 to TRBJ2-7; the D gene is possibly TRBD1 (5 bases). V dropped 2 bases and J dropped 3 bases, with 8 bases sitting between them. The CDR3 contains 13 residues. The CDR3 coding sequence is TGTGCCAGCAGTTTAAGCAGGGACTACGAGCAGTACTTC. Its protein product is CASSLSRDYEQYF.